The present TCR beta chain was sequenced within a study of cytomegalovirus exposure and HLA in healthy donors. Findings and caveats of the study: Most TCR sequences showed up rarely, but some public TCRs showed up in many donors.

PCR amplification relied on 60 Vbeta primers (plus 13 Jbeta primers). Method: immunoSEQ multiplex PCR; TCRdb's copy keeps in-frame clones and lacks some. The sample lists some 150,000 clones; about four fifths were seen once. Germline CDR1 SGHDN, CDR2 FVKESK. The trim removed 2 bases at V and 0 bases at J, leaving 10 bases unmatched. The CDR3 sequence is 17 residues long. On this clone: Its specificity is unknown.

This chain connects TRBV14 to TRBJ2-7, with 7 bases matching TRBD2. What was sequenced was PBMCs. This TCR derives from a man aged 18 to 29 in good health and CMV-seropositive. CDR3 in amino acids: CASSQLKGLADSYEQYF. The CDR3 nucleotides read TGTGCCAGCAGCCAATTAAAAGGGCTAGCGGACTCCTACGAGCAGTACTTC.